This entry lists 32 T cell receptor beta chains sequenced from one sample in a study of T cell responses to AZD1222 COVID-19 vaccine (dated by TCRdb to the early 2020s). Library generation was performed with the immunoSEQ multiplex PCR assay. In its TCRdb copy, this immuneACCESS table keeps in-frame sequences only and misses some clones. Where compared with another copy, unresolved V genes explain less than half of these, and the others have no known cause. Recorded for this sample are approximately 110,000 clones; just under 90% of them occurred a single time. The ten largest clones take up nearly 4.5% of the sample. This sample's time point label indicates: baseline before first vaccination. The input for sequencing was peripheral blood, taken on day 0 of AZD1222 vaccination. The receptor set was obtained from an adult in good health.

The V call is TRBV7-9, the J call TRBJ2-1; tentative D call: TRBD2 (5 bases). The germline CDR1 and CDR2 sequences are SEHNR and FQNEAQ (reference sequence). This CDR3 has 12 amino acids. The V and J ends lost 3 bases and 9 bases respectively, with 9 bases between them. In DNA form, the CDR3 reads TGTGCCAGCAGCTTGATCCGGGGTGAGCAGTTCTTC. This translates into CASSLIRGEQFF.

The V call is TRBV4-2, the J call TRBJ2-7, with TRBD2 matching over 9 bases. The CDR3 loop spans 15 amino acids. Germline CDR1 LGHNA, CDR2 YNFKEQ. Trimming cost V 0 bases and J 3 bases; bases outside gene matches: 3. The CDR3 coding sequence is TGTGCCAGCAGCCAAGAGTCAGCGGGAGGCTACGAGCAGTACTTC. It is translated as CASSQESAGGYEQYF.

The V call is TRBV18, the J call TRBJ2-5; D is uncertain. Trimming stripped 0 bases from V and 4 bases from J, with 6 bases between. In germline, CDR1 is KGHSH, CDR2 LQKENI. The CDR3 spans 13 residues. Written as DNA, the CDR3 is TGTGCCAGCTCACCACCGGGGTTAGAGACCCAGTACTTC. It codes for CASSPPGLETQYF.

The V call is TRBV20-1, the J call TRBJ1-2; D ambiguous. Between the trimmed V and J ends, which lost 3 bases and 5 bases, there was a span of 10 bases. Germline V gene data show CDR1 as DFQATT and CDR2 as SNEGSKA (reference sequence). This CDR3 contains 12 residues. The CDR3 region is CSASDVRYGYTF. As DNA, the CDR3 is TGCAGTGCTAGTGACGTCAGGTATGGCTACACCTTC.

The chain joins TRBV6-1 to TRBJ2-7; TRBD1 matches at 9 bases. The CDR3 has 15 amino acids. V shed 5 bases and J 2 bases; nucleotides not matched to a gene: 7. The germline CDR1 and CDR2 sequences are MNHNS and SASEGT. The DNA for the CDR3 is TGTGCCAGCAGTAACCCGAGACAGGGGGCCTACGAGCAGTACTTC. This codes for CASSNPRQGAYEQYF.

This clone has only one observation. V is TRBV6-5 and J is TRBJ1-1, with 10 bases that match TRBD1. This CDR3 contains 15 residues. The junction had 5 bases not matched to a gene; V was cut back by 2 bases and J by 5 bases. CDR1 is MNHEY, CDR2 SVGAGI, per germline. In DNA form, the CDR3 reads TGTGCCAGCAGTTACGACCGGGACAGGGGAACTGAAGCTTTCTTT. It codes for CASSYDRDRGTEAFF.

The genes are TRBV6-5 and TRBJ1-2, with D unclear. The V and J ends lost 2 bases and 9 bases respectively, with 16 bases between them. The CDR3 is 14 amino acids. Germline lookup yields CDR1 MNHEY and CDR2 SVGAGI. The CDR3 nucleotides are TGTGCCAGCAGTTACAATGCCGCCCAAGGAAGCTACACCTTC. It encodes CASSYNAAQGSYTF.

V usage is TRBV28 and J usage is TRBJ2-3, with D maybe TRBD2 (6 bases). The CDR3 consists of 15 residues. Per germline, CDR1 MDHEN and CDR2 SYDVKM. The germline V and J ends were trimmed by 6 bases and 0 bases, with 13 bases remaining between them. The CDR3 spells CASRRLVSSTDTQYF. Written as DNA, the CDR3 is TGTGCCAGCAGGAGACTAGTCTCCAGCACAGATACGCAGTATTTT.

The chain carries TRBV28 and TRBJ1-4; TRBD1 matches at 11 bases. This CDR3 comprises 15 residues. V gave up 4 bases and J gave up 7 bases; unmatched junction bases: 5. The germline gives CDR1 MDHEN, CDR2 SYDVKM. The CDR3 protein is CASSSAGTGGEKLFF. CDR3 sequence (DNA): TGTGCCAGCAGTTCCGCCGGGACAGGGGGTGAAAAACTGTTTTTT.

This sequence joins TRBV10-3 and TRBJ2-7, with D perhaps TRBD1 or TRBD2 (7 bases each). The CDR3 spans 12 residues. Trimming removed 10 bases from V and 5 bases from J, with 15 bases in between. The germline gives CDR1 ENHRY, CDR2 SYGVKD. The CDR3 region is CATGGGADEQYF. The CDR3, as DNA: TGTGCCACAGGGGGAGGGGCGGACGAGCAGTACTTC.

The chain has TRBV2 and TRBJ1-2, with 10 bases matching TRBD1. Germline V gives CDR1 SNHLY, CDR2 FYNNEI. This CDR3 has 14 amino acids. V dropped 5 bases and J dropped 4; count of bases not matched to a gene: 4. CDR3 sequence: CASSRQGAGYGYTF. The CDR3 DNA follows: TGTGCCAGCAGTAGACAGGGGGCTGGCTATGGCTACACCTTC.

This clone occurred once. The CDR3 nucleotides are TGTGCCAGCTCAAGTGTAGAAGGGGAGACCCAGTACTTC. It is translated as CASSSVEGETQYF. The rearrangement links TRBV18 to TRBJ2-5; D is undetermined. Trimming stripped 5 bases from V and 5 bases from J, with 12 bases between. Germline-derived CDR1 and CDR2 are KGHSH and LQKENI. The CDR3 spans 13 residues.

The V call is TRBV28, the J call TRBJ2-7; 10 bases agree with TRBD1. CDR1 and CDR2 (germline): MDHEN, SYDVKM. J was trimmed by 2 bases and V by 3 bases; bases with no gene match: 4. This CDR3 is built from 15 residues. CDR3 protein: CASSFPGTGAYEQYF. The CDR3 nucleotides are TGTGCCAGCAGTTTTCCCGGGACAGGGGCCTACGAGCAGTACTTC.

The genes are TRBV6-1 and TRBJ2-7; TRBD2 is a possible D gene (6 bases). The CDR3 is 13 residues long. The germline V gene encodes CDR1 MNHNS and CDR2 SASEGT. V was pared by 3 bases and J by 5 bases, with 11 bases between. This CDR3 reads CASSDVEGDEQYF. The CDR3 nucleotides are TGTGCCAGCAGTGACGTGGAGGGTGACGAGCAGTACTTC.

The J gene is TRBJ1-3, the V gene TRBV19, with D possibly being TRBD1 (5 bases). Germline V CDR1 and CDR2: LNHDA, SQIVND (reference sequence). This CDR3 is 16 amino acids long. The germline V and J ends were trimmed by 3 bases and 0 bases, with 12 bases remaining between them. The CDR3 sequence: CASSMGELLSGNTIYF. In nucleotides, the CDR3 is TGTGCCAGTAGTATGGGGGAGCTCCTCTCTGGAAACACCATATATTTT.

The gene calls are TRBV15 and TRBJ1-1, with D possibly being TRBD1 (6 bases). The CDR3 contains 15 residues. Germline CDR1 and CDR2: LNHNV and YYDKDF (reference sequence). Trimming took 1 base from V and 4 from J, leaving 13 bases between them. CDR3 DNA: TGTGCCACCAGCAGAGCTCCAGGGGCGGCCACTGAAGCTTTCTTT. Translating it yields CATSRAPGAATEAFF.

The chain links TRBV7-9 to TRBJ2-2; D remains ambiguous. Germline loops: CDR1 SEHNR, CDR2 FQNEAQ (reference sequence). There are 16 residues in the CDR3. The V and J ends lost 1 base and 3 bases respectively, with 12 bases between them. The CDR3: CASSLELSRYTGELFF. The CDR3 DNA sequence: TGTGCCAGCAGCTTAGAACTCTCTAGGTACACCGGGGAGCTGTTTTTT.

DNA for the CDR3: TGTGCCAGCAGTGCGGCTAGCGGGAGGGCCGGGGACAATGAGCAGTTCTTC. It codes for CASSAASGRAGDNEQFF. V usage is TRBV6-4 and J usage is TRBJ2-1; 12 bases map to TRBD2. V shed 4 bases and J 5 bases; nucleotides not matched to a gene: 9. CDR1 is MRHNA, CDR2 SNTAGT, per germline. The CDR3 covers 17 residues.

This chain joins TRBV27 and TRBJ1-2; the D is unclear. V shed 5 bases and J shed 8 bases, with 18 bases lying between them. The CDR3 contains 14 residues. Germline loops: CDR1 MNHEY, CDR2 SMNVEV (reference sequence). The CDR3 DNA sequence: TGTGCCAGCAGTCTAACGGGAACCTTTAAAGGCTACACCTTC. It specifies CASSLTGTFKGYTF.

The V call is TRBV2, the J call TRBJ1-6; D is unclear. CDR1 and CDR2 (germline): SNHLY, FYNNEI. The germline V and J ends were trimmed by 6 bases and 7 bases, with 13 bases remaining between them. This CDR3 comprises 14 residues. In DNA, the CDR3 is TGTGCCAGCAGATCGGGGTTCTCAAATTCACCCCTCCACTTT. It codes for CASRSGFSNSPLHF.

The rearrangement links TRBV29-1 to TRBJ1-5; D is possibly TRBD1 (5 bases). The CDR3 is made up of 14 amino acids. CDR1 is SQVTM, CDR2 ANQGSEA, per germline. Trimming took off 4 bases at V and 1 base at J, with 11 bases between the two ends. In nucleotides, the CDR3 is TGCAGCGTTGCTGAAGGGGTAAGCAATCAGCCCCAGCATTTT. Its protein product is CSVAEGVSNQPQHF.

The CDR3, as DNA: TGTGCCAGCAGCTTTCAGACAGGGCTCCCCTTTCAAGAGACCCAGTACTTC. Translating gives CASSFQTGLPFQETQYF. V is TRBV11-2 and J is TRBJ2-5; 7 nucleotides agree with TRBD1. Germline trimming cut 3 bases from V and 2 bases from J; bases unmatched to any gene: 12. Germline CDR1 SGHAT, CDR2 FQNNGV. The CDR3 sequence is 17 residues long. Using reference TRBV11-2 and TRBJ2-5 for the parts outside the CDR3, the full variable domain is EAGVAQSPRYKIIEKRQSVAFWCNPISGHATLYWYQQILGQGPKLLIQFQNNGVVDDSQLPKDRFSAERLKGVDSTLKIQPAKLEDSAVYLCASSFQTGLPFQETQYFGPGTRLLVL.

This chain uses TRBV5-1 with TRBJ1-2; D is uncertain. Germline V gene data show CDR1 as SGHRS and CDR2 as YFSETQ. This CDR3 is built from 14 residues. The ends were cut back, 0 bases at V and 1 base at J, with 7 bases in the middle. The CDR3 DNA is TGCGCCAGCAGCTTGGGAGGAATTAACTATGGCTACACCTTC. Translation gives CASSLGGINYGYTF.

V usage is TRBV28 and J usage is TRBJ1-5; D remains ambiguous. Germline CDR1 is MDHEN and CDR2 is SYDVKM. This CDR3 region has 14 residues. Trimming removed 3 bases at V and 3 bases at J, with 9 bases between. The CDR3 coding sequence is TGTGCCAGCAGTTTCGGCCGGTACAATCAGCCCCAGCATTTT. Translating it yields CASSFGRYNQPQHF.

This clone was picked up a small number of times. The chain couples TRBV30 to TRBJ1-2, with 7 bases fitting TRBD1. Trimming at V came to 4 bases and at J to 6 bases, leaving 8 bases not matched to a gene. CDR3 length equals 13 residues. Germline V gene sequence: CDR1 GTSNPN, CDR2 SVGIG (reference sequence). The CDR3 sequence is CAWTRQGGNGYTF. Written as DNA, the CDR3 is TGTGCCTGGACCCGACAGGGAGGGAATGGCTACACCTTC.

This chain joins TRBV28 and TRBJ1-4; 8 bases align to TRBD1. The CDR3 spans 15 residues. Per the germline V gene, CDR1 is MDHEN and CDR2 is SYDVKM. The V gene end was trimmed by 2 bases and the J gene end by 5 bases; junction bases not matched to a gene: 4. CDR3 sequence reads: CASSLGQGENEKLFF. CDR3 in DNA: TGTGCCAGCAGTTTAGGACAGGGAGAAAATGAAAAACTGTTTTTT.

There are a few counts of this clone. V and J are TRBV30 and TRBJ2-7; 8 bases are a match to TRBD1. The CDR3 totals 13 residues. Germline values: CDR1 GTSNPN, CDR2 SVGIG (reference sequence). Trimming cost V 4 bases and J 4 bases; bases outside gene matches: 6. CDR3 bases: TGTGCCTGGATCGGCAGGGGGCTATACGAGCAGTACTTC. This gives the protein CAWIGRGLYEQYF.

This clone has a single count. The chain combines TRBV7-2 with TRBJ1-2, with 7 bases lining up with TRBD1. The CDR3 covers 14 residues. Germline lookup yields CDR1 SGHTA and CDR2 FQGNSA. Unmatched junction bases numbered 8, after V lost 4 bases and J lost 6 bases. The CDR3 DNA is TGTGCCAGCAGCTCTCGACAGGGAGGAGATGGCTACACCTTC. Encoded protein: CASSSRQGGDGYTF.

The chain links TRBV28 to TRBJ2-5, with 9 positions matching TRBD1. The CDR3 spans 15 residues. Germline V CDR1 and CDR2: MDHEN, SYDVKM. V lost 3 bases and J lost 6; bases outside the gene matches: 8. This CDR3 is CASSLWGTGTKTQYF. CDR3 nucleotides: TGTGCCAGCAGTTTGTGGGGGACAGGGACGAAGACCCAGTACTTC.

By proportion, this clone is medium-sized. The V and J genes are TRBV14 and TRBJ2-2; perhaps TRBD1 as D (5 bases). The V end lost 2 bases, the J end lost 2 bases, and 15 bases lay between the germline ends. Per the germline V gene, CDR1 is SGHDN and CDR2 is FVKESK. CDR3 size: 17 residues. DNA for the CDR3: TGTGCCAGCAGCCAAAAAAGAGCAGGGCTCAACACCGGGGAGCTGTTTTTT. It is translated as CASSQKRAGLNTGELFF.

This rearrangement joins TRBV10-3 to TRBJ1-4; D is undetermined. CDR3 length: 14 residues. CDR1 ENHRY and CDR2 SYGVKD come from the germline V gene. V lost 3 bases and J lost 5, with 10 bases in between. CDR3: CAISESQLNEKLFF. As DNA, the CDR3 is TGTGCCATCAGTGAATCACAGCTCAATGAAAAACTGTTTTTT.

J is TRBJ2-7 and V is TRBV18, with unresolved D. With 2 bases removed from V and 4 bases from J, the gap between germline ends came to 12 bases. This CDR3 contains 14 residues. Germline assignment: CDR1 KGHSH and CDR2 LQKENI. CDR3: CASSPYNTYYEQYF. In nucleotides, the CDR3 is TGTGCCAGCTCACCATACAACACATATTACGAGCAGTACTTC.